Listed below are T cell receptor beta chains from one sample, sequenced in a study of blood T cell repertoires in COVID-19. Data came from immunoSEQ multiplex PCR; TCRdb stores just in-frame clones and leaves some out. This table has about 47,000 clones, approximately 86% appearing once. Sequenced material: peripheral blood. The receptors derive from a man aged 50 or older with active COVID-19. Each CDR3 is given with its conserved first and last residue. D genes are given only for firm matches. Clone size appears in some rows only: once, few, many, or a class for an expanded clone.

clone_size j_call d_call v_call cdr3_aa cdr3_nt
NA TRBJ2-5 TRBD2 TRBV7-2 CASSLAGTMAQETQYF TGTGCCAGCAGCTTAGCGGGGACTATGGCCCAGGAGACCCAGTACTTC
NA TRBJ2-7 NA TRBV6-6 CASSYESSYEQYF TGTGCCAGCAGTTACGAGTCTTCCTACGAGCAGTACTTC
NA TRBJ1-1 TRBD1 TRBV5-1 CASSPERARGQNTEAFF TGCGCCAGCAGCCCCGAGAGGGCCAGGGGGCAAAACACTGAAGCTTTCTTT
NA TRBJ2-3 NA TRBV9 CASSVVKQGGAVGRENGPDTQYF TGTGCCAGCAGCGTAGTAAAACAGGGTGGGGCGGTTGGGCGGGAGAACGGCCCAGATACGCAGTATTTT
NA TRBJ2-5 TRBD1 TRBV5-1 CASSSQQGVETQYF TGCGCCAGCAGCTCGCAACAGGGGGTCGAGACCCAGTACTTC
NA TRBJ2-2 NA TRBV13 CASGGHTNRWTGELFF TGTGCCAGCGGCGGCCACACGAACAGGTGGACCGGGGAGCTGTTTTTT
NA TRBJ1-2 TRBD1 TRBV7-2 CASSWDRGNYGYTF TGTGCCAGCAGCTGGGACAGGGGGAATTATGGCTACACCTTC
once TRBJ2-7 TRBD1 TRBV6-1 CASSDRTGWTTEQYF TGTGCCAGCAGTGACCGGACAGGATGGACCACCGAGCAGTACTTC
once TRBJ1-3 NA TRBV30 CAWTTAFFSGNTIYF TGTGCCTGGACGACAGCGTTTTTCTCTGGAAACACCATATATTTT
NA TRBJ2-2 NA TRBV19 CASRDAGYTGELFF TGTGCCAGTAGAGATGCGGGTTACACCGGGGAGCTGTTTTTT
NA TRBJ1-6 NA TRBV11-1 CASSPAGGYSPLHF TGTGCCAGCAGCCCAGCCGGGGGGTATTCACCCCTCCACTTT
NA TRBJ2-7 TRBD2 TRBV7-2 CASSLHGGDYEQYF TGTGCCAGCAGCTTACACGGGGGGGACTACGAGCAGTACTTC
NA TRBJ1-2 NA TRBV7-3 CASSSNLPGLSSNYGYTF TGTGCCAGCAGCTCCAACCTACCGGGACTCAGCTCTAACTATGGCTACACCTTC
NA TRBJ2-2 TRBD1 TRBV5-1 CASSLDRGRTGELFF TGCGCCAGCAGCTTGGACAGGGGGCGAACCGGGGAGCTGTTTTTT
NA TRBJ1-4 TRBD1 TRBV12-5 CASGLLDRENEKLFF TGTGCTAGTGGTTTGCTGGACAGGGAAAATGAAAAACTGTTTTTT
NA TRBJ1-2 NA TRBV24-1 CARDRRAGRPYGYTF TGTGCCCGCGATCGTCGAGCAGGGAGGCCCTATGGCTACACCTTC